This T cell receptor (beta chain) is from a study of T cell changes during pregnancy in multiple sclerosis. Germline CDR1 MNHNS, CDR2 SASEGT. The CDR3 length is 20 residues. V was trimmed by 2 bases and J by 0 bases, leaving 23 bases between them. The data were produced by immunoSEQ multiplex PCR, yet TCRdb's version contains in-frame clones alone and is incomplete. The table includes around 110,000 clones, about 90% detected once. V gene TRBV6-1 combines with J gene TRBJ2-1, with D possibly TRBD1 on 8 matching bases. This clonotype was obtained from a female donor with multiple sclerosis, enrolled in a pregnancy study. The material was peripheral blood, obtained before pregnancy. Here the CDR3 reads CASSELGRGRRGSSYNEQFF. The CDR3 nucleotides are TGTGCCAGCAGTGAATTAGGCAGGGGGCGACGCGGGAGCTCCTACAATGAGCAGTTCTTC.